This T cell receptor beta chain was observed in a study of tumor-infiltrating lymphocytes in primary liver carcinoma. Regarding the study as a whole: The bulk unsorted samples meant that CD4+ and CD8+ repertoires went uncompared. Lesser overlap characterized tumor-adjacent and tumor-blood pairs relative to tumor region pairs.

V gave up 10 bases and J gave up 9 bases, with 22 bases separating them. Per germline, CDR1 LNHDA and CDR2 SQIVND (reference sequence). The CDR3 has 14 amino acids. With a constant-region primer, TCR beta cDNA was made from approximately 520 ng of total RNA. Construction of TCR beta libraries relied on three successive nested multiplex PCR rounds employing slightly modified ARM-PCR. Researchers ran the first two PCR rounds for around 10 cycles each with TRBV1-TRBV30 forward primers and a C-beta reverse primer. TCRdb analysed the multiplex PCR reads with MiXCR anew, one entry per CDR3 protein. The table shows about 350,000 distinct CDR3 sequences, with less than 65% occurring only once. Germline DNA was extracted alongside blood RNA, which was obtained from unsorted whole blood. In the case of this clonotype: Antigen unknown.

The rearrangement uses TRBV19 and TRBJ2-1, with D possibly matching TRBD2 (5 bases). The source is a man between 35 and 55 years old with primary liver carcinoma and hepatitis B virus infection. Sequenced material: peripheral blood. The CDR3 sequence: CATLTSRVNGEQFF. The CDR3 nucleotides are TGTGCCACCCTAACTAGTCGCGTCAATGGTGAGCAGTTCTTC.